This T cell receptor (beta chain) derives from a study of blood T cells in healthy people across ages. Primers used in a second PCR of about 6 to 11 cycles were a sample-barcoded 5' primer and a J-beta primer mix. All samples gave at least 2.5 million CDR3-containing paired-end reads. Using its own MiXCR run on the 5' RACE reads, TCRdb lists one record per CDR3 protein. The sample yields 650,000 to 1,000,000 distinct CDR3 sequences, 35% to 40% seen once. General observations from the study: With donor CMV status unknown, expanded clonotype changes were possibly confounded. Older age coincided with a roughly linear decline in TCR beta diversity per million T cells. The study found more naive CD4+ cells and higher diversity in long-lived than aged donors.

With regard to this clonotype: The antigen is unknown.

The CDR3 is 14 amino acids. V was shortened by 5 bases and J by 5 bases, with 12 bases between the two germline ends. The sequencing input was blood. The chain is built from TRBV12-3 or TRBV12-4 and TRBJ2-2, with D possibly being TRBD1 (6 bases). The clonotype originates from a man between 18 and 35 years old in good health. CDR3 in DNA: TGTGCCAGCAGTCCCCACAGGGAAACCGGGGAGCTGTTTTTT. It translates to CASSPHRETGELFF.